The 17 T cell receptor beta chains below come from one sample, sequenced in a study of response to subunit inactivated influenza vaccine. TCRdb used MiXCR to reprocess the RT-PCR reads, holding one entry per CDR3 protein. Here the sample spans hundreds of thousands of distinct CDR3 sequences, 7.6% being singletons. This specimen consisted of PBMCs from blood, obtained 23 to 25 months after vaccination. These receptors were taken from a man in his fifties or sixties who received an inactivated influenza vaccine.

The CDR3 DNA sequence: TGTGCCAGCAGCTTGTATATACGCGAGTACCAAGAGACCCAGTACTTC. Translation gives CASSLYIREYQETQYF. The chain combines TRBV5-6 with TRBJ2-5; D is ambiguous. From germline, CDR1 is SGHDT and CDR2 YYEEEE. The CDR3 contains 16 residues. Trimming removed 1 base at V and 0 bases at J, with 13 bases between.

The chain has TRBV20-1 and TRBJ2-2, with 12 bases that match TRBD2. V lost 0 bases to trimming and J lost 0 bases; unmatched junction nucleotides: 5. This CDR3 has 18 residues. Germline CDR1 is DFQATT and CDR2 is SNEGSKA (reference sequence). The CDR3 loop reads CSARDRLAGATNTGELFF. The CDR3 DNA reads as TGCAGTGCTAGAGATCGACTAGCGGGGGCAACGAACACCGGGGAGCTGTTTTTT.

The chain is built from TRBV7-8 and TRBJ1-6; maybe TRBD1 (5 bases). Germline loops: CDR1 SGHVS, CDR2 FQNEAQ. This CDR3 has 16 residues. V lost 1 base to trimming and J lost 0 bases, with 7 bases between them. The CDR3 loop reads CASSLVRASYNSPLHF. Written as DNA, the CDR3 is TGTGCCAGCAGCTTAGTCAGGGCCTCCTATAATTCACCCCTCCACTTT.

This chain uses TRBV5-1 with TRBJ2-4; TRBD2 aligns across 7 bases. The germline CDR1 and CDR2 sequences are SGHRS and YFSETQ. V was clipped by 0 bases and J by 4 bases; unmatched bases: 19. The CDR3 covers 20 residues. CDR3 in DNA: TGCGCCAGCAGCTTGGCGCCACCCTCGGGACTAACGCCGACAAAAAACATTCAGTACTTC. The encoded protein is CASSLAPPSGLTPTKNIQYF.

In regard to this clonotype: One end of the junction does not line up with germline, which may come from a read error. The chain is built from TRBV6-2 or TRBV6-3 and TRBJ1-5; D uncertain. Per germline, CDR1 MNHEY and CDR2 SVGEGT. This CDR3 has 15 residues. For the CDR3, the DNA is TGTGCCAGCAGTCCGGGGATAGGGAGCAATCAGCCGCAGCATTTT. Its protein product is CASSPGIGSNQPQHF.

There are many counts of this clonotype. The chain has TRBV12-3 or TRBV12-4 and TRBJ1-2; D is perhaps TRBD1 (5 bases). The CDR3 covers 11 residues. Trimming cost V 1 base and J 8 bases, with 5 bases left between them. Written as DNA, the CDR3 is TGTGCCAGCAGTTTAGGGGGCGGCTACACCTTC. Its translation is CASSLGGGYTF.

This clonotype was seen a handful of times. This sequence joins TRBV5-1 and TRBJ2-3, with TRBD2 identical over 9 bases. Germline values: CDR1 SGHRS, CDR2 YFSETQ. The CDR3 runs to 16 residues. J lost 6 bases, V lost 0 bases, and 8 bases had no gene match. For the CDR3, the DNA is TGCGCCAGCAGCTTGGCCAGCGGGAGGCCCATGGATACGCAGTATTTT. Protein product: CASSLASGRPMDTQYF.

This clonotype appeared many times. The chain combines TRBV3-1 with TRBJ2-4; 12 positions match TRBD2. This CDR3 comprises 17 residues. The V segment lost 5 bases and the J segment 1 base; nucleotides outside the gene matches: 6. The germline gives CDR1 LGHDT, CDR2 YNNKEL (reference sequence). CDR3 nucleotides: TGTGCCAGCAGCGGACGGGGACTAGCGGGTGCCAAAAACATTCAGTACTTC. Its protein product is CASSGRGLAGAKNIQYF.

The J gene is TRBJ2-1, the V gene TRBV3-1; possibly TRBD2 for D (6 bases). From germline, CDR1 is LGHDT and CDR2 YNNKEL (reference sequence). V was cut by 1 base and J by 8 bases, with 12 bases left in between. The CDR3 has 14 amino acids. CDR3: CASSQATSFYEQFF. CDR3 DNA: TGTGCCAGCAGCCAAGCGACTAGTTTCTATGAGCAGTTCTTC.

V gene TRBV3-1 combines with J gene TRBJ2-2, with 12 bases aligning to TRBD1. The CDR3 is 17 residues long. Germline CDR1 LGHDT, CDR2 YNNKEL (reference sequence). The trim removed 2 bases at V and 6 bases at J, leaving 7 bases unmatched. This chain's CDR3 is CASSQTGTGGFAGELFF. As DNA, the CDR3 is TGTGCCAGCAGCCAAACCGGGACAGGGGGCTTTGCCGGGGAGCTGTTTTTT.

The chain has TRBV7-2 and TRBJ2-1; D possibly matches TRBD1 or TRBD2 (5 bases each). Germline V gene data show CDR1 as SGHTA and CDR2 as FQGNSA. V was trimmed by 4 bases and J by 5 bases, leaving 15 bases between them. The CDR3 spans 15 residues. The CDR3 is CASSSRGRWDNEQFF. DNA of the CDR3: TGTGCCAGCAGCTCGAGGGGCCGTTGGGACAATGAGCAGTTCTTC.

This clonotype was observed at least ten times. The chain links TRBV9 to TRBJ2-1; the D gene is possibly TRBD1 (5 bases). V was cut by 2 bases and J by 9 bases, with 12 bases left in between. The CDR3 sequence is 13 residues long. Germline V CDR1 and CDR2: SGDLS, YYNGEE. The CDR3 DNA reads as TGTGCCAGCAGCGTCCCGACAGAAAGTGAGCAGTTCTTC. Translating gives CASSVPTESEQFF.

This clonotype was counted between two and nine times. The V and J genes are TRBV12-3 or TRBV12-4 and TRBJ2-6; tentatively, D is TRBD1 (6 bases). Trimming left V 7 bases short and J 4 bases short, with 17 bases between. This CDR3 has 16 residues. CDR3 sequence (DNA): TGTGCCAGCAACCGGGACACCTACGGCGGGGCCAACGTCCTGACTTTC. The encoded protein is CASNRDTYGGANVLTF.

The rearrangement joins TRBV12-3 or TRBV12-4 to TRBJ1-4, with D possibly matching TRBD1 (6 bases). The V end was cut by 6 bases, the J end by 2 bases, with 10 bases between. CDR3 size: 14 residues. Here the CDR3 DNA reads TGTGCCAGCAGCCCAACAGGGACTAATGAAAAACTGTTTTTT. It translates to CASSPTGTNEKLFF.

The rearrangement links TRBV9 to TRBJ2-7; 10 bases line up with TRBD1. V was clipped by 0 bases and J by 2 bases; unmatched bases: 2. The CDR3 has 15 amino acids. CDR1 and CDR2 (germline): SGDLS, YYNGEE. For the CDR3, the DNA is TGTGCCAGCAGCGTAGGGACAGGGGGGGCCTACGAGCAGTACTTC. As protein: CASSVGTGGAYEQYF.

Here the CDR3 reads CSAWVQGQGGLERGDTQYF. CDR3 coding DNA: TGCAGTGCCTGGGTCCAGGGACAGGGGGGACTAGAACGGGGAGATACGCAGTATTTT. The rearrangement links TRBV20-1 to TRBJ2-3; TRBD1 matches at 11 bases. CDR1 and CDR2 (germline): DFQATT, SNEGSKA (reference sequence). V gave up 6 bases and J gave up 5 bases; unmatched junction bases: 22. The CDR3 covers 19 residues.

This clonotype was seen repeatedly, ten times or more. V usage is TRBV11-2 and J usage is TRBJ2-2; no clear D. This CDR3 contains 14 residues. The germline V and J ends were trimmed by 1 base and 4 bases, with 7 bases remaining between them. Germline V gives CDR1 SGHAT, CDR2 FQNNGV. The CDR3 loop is CASSLAAATGELFF. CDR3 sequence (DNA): TGTGCCAGCAGCTTAGCGGCGGCCACCGGGGAGCTGTTTTTT.